The 22 T cell receptor beta chains reported below all come from one sample, sequenced in a study of blood T cell repertoires in COVID-19. The repertoire was sequenced with immunoSEQ multiplex PCR; TCRdb's copy has only in-frame clones and lacks some. The repertoire holds about 180,000 clones, with approximately 87% as singletons. Sequencing used peripheral blood. These receptors originate from a man between 65 and 85 years old with active or convalescent COVID-19.

This CDR3 reads CASSPRSRLAETQYF. Written as DNA, the CDR3 is TGTGCCAGCTCACCACGGTCGCGACTAGCAGAGACCCAGTACTTC. The V and J genes are TRBV18 and TRBJ2-5; TRBD2 matches at 7 bases. V gave up 1 base and J gave up 4 bases; unmatched junction bases: 6. Germline CDR1 and CDR2: KGHSH and LQKENI. The CDR3 is 15 amino acids.

This chain links TRBV28 with TRBJ2-6; D unclear. The CDR3 runs 16 residues. V lost 3 bases and J 2 bases, leaving 11 bases between the germline ends. Germline CDR1 is MDHEN and CDR2 is SYDVKM. In nucleotides, the CDR3 is TGTGCCAGCAGTTTGAACCCCCACACTGGGGCCAACGTCCTGACTTTC. Translating it yields CASSLNPHTGANVLTF.

The chain has TRBV19 and TRBJ1-4; D is unclear. The CDR3 loop spans 12 amino acids. Germline V gene data show CDR1 as LNHDA and CDR2 as SQIVND (reference sequence). The germline V and J ends were trimmed by 6 bases and 7 bases, with 9 bases remaining between them. The CDR3 DNA reads as TGTGCCAGTAGCCACCTGGCTGAAAAACTGTTTTTT. It yields the protein CASSHLAEKLFF.

CDR3 nucleotides: TGTGCCAGTAGTGACCCCCGCGGAGGAAACACTGAAGCTTTCTTT. Protein product: CASSDPRGGNTEAFF. V gene TRBV19 combines with J gene TRBJ1-1, with D unresolved. Germline CDR1 and CDR2: LNHDA and SQIVND (reference sequence). V lost 5 bases and J 2 bases, leaving 15 bases between the germline ends. The CDR3 runs to 15 residues.

The J gene is TRBJ1-2, the V gene TRBV27; weak D call: TRBD1 (6 bases). V was pared by 1 base and J by 4 bases, with 10 bases between. Germline V gene lookup returns CDR1 MNHEY and CDR2 SMNVEV (reference sequence). The CDR3 runs 14 residues. The CDR3 nucleotides read TGTGCCAGCAGTTTATGGGGGCCGGGCTATGGCTACACCTTC. Amino acid sequence: CASSLWGPGYGYTF.

The chain couples TRBV7-9 to TRBJ1-2; D may be TRBD1 (5 bases). This CDR3 is built from 14 residues. Germline V gene lookup returns CDR1 SEHNR and CDR2 FQNEAQ (reference sequence). Trimming removed 1 base at V and 5 bases at J, with 11 bases between. Here the CDR3 reads CASSLGADSYGYTF. CDR3 DNA: TGTGCCAGCAGCTTAGGGGCCGACAGTTATGGCTACACCTTC.

The rearrangement uses TRBV5-6 and TRBJ2-1; 13 nucleotides line up with TRBD2. V shed 4 bases and J 5 bases; nucleotides not matched to a gene: 6. The germline V gene has CDR1 SGHDT and CDR2 YYEEEE. The CDR3 covers 16 residues. CDR3 residues: CASSPGGTSGDNEQFF. CDR3 bases: TGTGCCAGCAGCCCTGGAGGGACTAGCGGGGACAATGAGCAGTTCTTC.

V is TRBV7-2 and J is TRBJ1-4, with D possibly matching TRBD1 (6 bases). Germline V CDR1 and CDR2: SGHTA, FQGNSA. V shed 1 base and J shed 5 bases, with 14 bases lying between them. CDR3 length equals 16 residues. The CDR3 nucleotides read TGTGCCAGCAGCTTAGTCGGCATCCAGGGGAATGAAAAACTGTTTTTT. Encoded protein: CASSLVGIQGNEKLFF. Combining the CDR3 with reference TRBV7-2 and TRBJ1-4 gives the whole variable domain GAGVSQSPSNKVTEKGKDVELRCDPISGHTALYWYRQSLGQGLEFLIYFQGNSAPDKSGLPSDRFSAERTGGSVSTLTIQRTQQEDSAVYLCASSLVGIQGNEKLFFGSGTQLSVL.

J is TRBJ2-5 and V is TRBV7-9; TRBD1 might be the D (5 bases). The V gene lost 2 bases and the J gene lost 6 bases, with 19 bases spanning the gap. Germline CDR1 and CDR2: SEHNR and FQNEAQ (reference sequence). The CDR3 extends over 16 amino acids. Written as DNA, the CDR3 is TGTGCCAGCAGCTTATTCCAGGGCCTAGGATCGAAGACCCAGTACTTC. It is translated as CASSLFQGLGSKTQYF.

The sample holds one count of this clone. This rearrangement joins TRBV28 to TRBJ1-2, with D possibly being TRBD1 (6 bases). V lost 8 bases to trimming and J lost 2 bases, with 12 bases between them. The V gene's germline CDR1 is MDHEN and CDR2 SYDVKM. This CDR3 comprises 13 residues. The DNA for the CDR3 is TGTGCCAGCCGGGACACCGGAAACTATGGCTACACCTTC. This codes for CASRDTGNYGYTF.

This chain connects TRBV6-2 or TRBV6-3 to TRBJ2-1; TRBD2 agrees at 11 bases. Losses at the gene ends were 6 bases for V and 4 bases for J; bases not matched to a gene: 11. The CDR3 is 17 amino acids. Germline V CDR1 and CDR2: MNHEY, SVGEGT. CDR3 bases: TGTGCCAGCAGCCCTATCTTTACTAGCGGGGGATACAATGAGCAGTTCTTC. Amino acid sequence: CASSPIFTSGGYNEQFF.

The chain carries TRBV27 and TRBJ1-2; 9 bases agree with TRBD1. The germline V gene encodes CDR1 MNHEY and CDR2 SMNVEV (reference sequence). The J segment lost 4 bases and the V segment lost 3 bases, leaving 6 bases of the junction unmatched. The CDR3 has 15 residues. CDR3: CASSLGQGFTYGYTF. The CDR3, as DNA: TGTGCCAGCAGTTTGGGACAGGGTTTTACCTATGGCTACACCTTC.

The CDR3 loop is CASSVGPFGTSGGSSYNEQFF. CDR3 coding DNA: TGTGCCAGCAGCGTAGGCCCTTTCGGGACTAGCGGGGGGAGCTCCTACAATGAGCAGTTCTTC. The V call is TRBV9, the J call TRBJ2-1; 15 nucleotides line up with TRBD2. The CDR3 is 21 amino acids. Germline values: CDR1 SGDLS, CDR2 YYNGEE. J gave up 0 bases and V 0 bases, and 10 bases lay outside the gene matches.

Comment on this clone: The sample contains more than one DNA sequence encoding this CDR3. The genes are TRBV6-5 and TRBJ1-6; D ambiguous. The CDR3 length is 12 residues. CDR1 and CDR2 (germline): MNHEY, SVGAGI. Trimming cost V 0 bases and J 10 bases, with 4 bases left between them. CDR3 sequence: CASSYSRSPLHF. The DNA for the CDR3 is TGTGCCAGCAGTTACTCACGGTCACCCCTCCACTTT.

The J gene is TRBJ2-3, the V gene TRBV28; 8 nucleotides line up with TRBD2. V lost 3 bases and J lost 0; bases outside the gene matches: 5. This CDR3 is 16 amino acids long. CDR1 MDHEN and CDR2 SYDVKM come from the germline V gene. The CDR3: CASSFGLAGSTDTQYF. In DNA, the CDR3 is TGTGCCAGCAGTTTTGGTCTAGCGGGCAGCACAGATACGCAGTATTTT. The variable domain in full, completed from reference TRBV28 and TRBJ2-3, reads DVKVTQSSRYLVKRTGEKVFLECVQDMDHENMFWYRQDPGLGLRLIYFSYDVKMKEKGDIPEGYSVSREKKERFSLILESASTNQTSMYLCASSFGLAGSTDTQYFGPGTRLTVL.

The chain combines TRBV24-1 with TRBJ2-3, with TRBD2 as a possible D gene (5 bases). V was cut by 2 bases and J by 1 base, with 6 bases left in between. CDR3 length: 14 residues. From germline, CDR1 is KGHDR and CDR2 SFDVKD. CDR3 in DNA: TGTGCCACCAGTGATTGGGGAGGCACAGATACGCAGTATTTT. Encoded protein: CATSDWGGTDTQYF.

The chain links TRBV27 to TRBJ2-7; D might be TRBD2 (6 bases). Trimming removed 6 bases from V and 1 base from J, with 13 bases in between. The CDR3 length is 14 residues. CDR1 is MNHEY and CDR2 is SMNVEV in the germline V gene (reference sequence). Written as DNA, the CDR3 is TGTGCCAGCAGCGGCGGGGCCCTTTCCTACGAGCAGTACTTC. This gives the protein CASSGGALSYEQYF.

The V gene is TRBV11-2, the J gene TRBJ1-5; D uncertain. Germline CDR1 reads SGHAT; CDR2 reads FQNNGV. The CDR3 consists of 13 residues. V lost 2 bases to trimming and J lost 5 bases, with 7 bases between them. DNA of the CDR3: TGTGCCAGCAGCTTAAACCGCGATCAGCCCCAGCATTTT. Translated, it gives CASSLNRDQPQHF.

The V and J genes are TRBV6-2 or TRBV6-3 and TRBJ1-1, with a weak D call TRBD1 (6 bases). Germline V gene data show CDR1 as MNHEY and CDR2 as SVGEGT. CDR3 length: 16 residues. Trimming removed 4 bases from V and 3 bases from J, with 18 bases in between. CDR3 DNA: TGTGCCAGCAGTTCCCTGGGAGGGGGGATCGACACTGAAGCTTTCTTT. Encoded protein: CASSSLGGGIDTEAFF.

The V call is TRBV11-3, the J call TRBJ2-3, with D perhaps TRBD2 (6 bases). The germline V gene encodes CDR1 SGHNT and CDR2 YENEEA. The ends were cut back, 0 bases at V and 0 bases at J, with 7 bases in the middle. This CDR3 has 15 amino acids. In nucleotides, the CDR3 is TGTGCCAGCAGCTTAGAGGGGGGAAGCACAGATACGCAGTATTTT. Its protein is CASSLEGGSTDTQYF.

This clone was recorded only once. The J gene is TRBJ1-2, the V gene TRBV5-6; the D is unclear. This CDR3 contains 15 residues. Germline V gene lookup returns CDR1 SGHDT and CDR2 YYEEEE. The V end was cut by 0 bases, the J end by 4 bases, with 13 bases between. CDR3: CASSLGRTTGYGYTF. DNA of the CDR3: TGTGCCAGCAGCTTGGGGAGGACTACTGGCTATGGCTACACCTTC.

The chain recombines TRBV12-5 with TRBJ2-7, with 10 bases that match TRBD1. The junction had 8 bases not matched to a gene; V was cut back by 5 bases and J by 7 bases. CDR3 length: 14 amino acids. The germline CDR1 and CDR2 sequences are LGHNT and FRNRAP. CDR3 in amino acids: CASGTGTGVGEQYF. CDR3 DNA sequence: TGTGCTAGTGGTACCGGGACAGGGGTCGGGGAGCAGTACTTC.